This T cell receptor (beta chain) emerged from a study of cytomegalovirus exposure and HLA in healthy donors. Study outcomes and limitations: An analysis that was carried out later associated 16,000 or so TCR beta sequences with HLA alleles at 0.05 false discovery rate.

PCR was performed using 60 Vbeta and 13 Jbeta primers. Profiling relied on immunoSEQ multiplex PCR, and the TCRdb table lists in-frame clones only, not all of them. The table lists 75,000 to 95,000 clones, 84% of them singletons. As concerns this clone: The antigen is unknown.

The germline V and J ends were trimmed by 5 bases and 12 bases, with 14 bases remaining between them. Germline loops: CDR1 SEHNR, CDR2 FQNEAQ (reference sequence). The CDR3 extends over 12 amino acids. The source of this sequence is a woman younger than 35 in good health and CMV-seropositive. Material for sequencing was PBMCs. This chain links TRBV7-9 with TRBJ2-1; D gene ambiguous. For the CDR3, the DNA is TGTGCCAGCAGCGCGACTCTGGCTGTGCAGTTCTTC. Residues: CASSATLAVQFF. Full variable domain (missing parts from reference TRBV7-9 and TRBJ2-1): DTGVSQNPRHKITKRGQNVTFRCDPISEHNRLYWYRQTLGQGPEFLTYFQNEAQLEKSRLLSDRFSAERPKGSFSTLEIQRTEQGDSAMYLCASSATLAVQFFGPGTRLTVL.